What follows is one T cell receptor beta chain and its context. Its antigen is undetermined. This entry comes from a study of cytomegalovirus exposure and HLA in healthy donors. Overall study context: Falling in the Caucasian-associated ancestry cluster were 81% of about 400 genotyped donors. Study observations and caveats: Most TCR sequences were seen very rarely across donors, but some public TCRs occurred in many. The HLA-A and HLA-B alleles of most subjects were reportedly predicted accurately from TCR beta sequences. A later analysis linked a missense DCLRE1C variant to TCR beta V- and J-gene trimming.

Germline CDR1 reads LNHNV; CDR2 reads YYDKDF (reference sequence). This CDR3 contains 14 residues. J was trimmed by 10 bases and V by 1 base; bases with no gene match: 9. Amplification used 60 Vbeta primers and 13 Jbeta primers. Libraries were prepared by immunoSEQ multiplex PCR; TCRdb keeps only in-frame clonotypes and omits some of them. Found here are 90,000 to 100,000 clones, 80% to 85% of them singletons; the top ten hold roughly 1.4%. Source material: PBMCs. V and J are TRBV15 and TRBJ1-1, with 7 bases identical to TRBD1. This receptor was obtained from a man aged 40-49 years in good health and CMV-seronegative. The CDR3 protein is CATSRGDRAVGAFF. In nucleotides, the CDR3 is TGTGCCACCAGCAGAGGAGACAGGGCCGTCGGAGCTTTCTTT.